This T cell receptor (beta chain) comes out of a study of identical twins. Note on this clonotype: The junction departs from germline at one end; a sequencing error may be responsible.

TCRdb re-analysed the 5' RACE reads in MiXCR, keeping a single row per CDR3 protein. The sample holds around 650,000 distinct CDR3 sequences, 7.1% seen once. This CDR3 region has 18 residues. Germline V gene data show CDR1 as DFQATT and CDR2 as SNEGSKA (reference sequence). These sequences were also reported in another study, on yellow fever vaccine responses in identical twins.

The sequencing input was PBMCs. V and J are TRBV20-1 and TRBJ2-1; 8 bases are shared with TRBD2. This clonotype was sampled from a woman between 18 and 29 years old in good health. The CDR3 nucleotides are TGCTGTGCTAGAGATTGGTACGGGGTAGCGGGGACAATCAATGAGCAGTTCTTC. Its translation: CCARDWYGVAGTINEQFF.